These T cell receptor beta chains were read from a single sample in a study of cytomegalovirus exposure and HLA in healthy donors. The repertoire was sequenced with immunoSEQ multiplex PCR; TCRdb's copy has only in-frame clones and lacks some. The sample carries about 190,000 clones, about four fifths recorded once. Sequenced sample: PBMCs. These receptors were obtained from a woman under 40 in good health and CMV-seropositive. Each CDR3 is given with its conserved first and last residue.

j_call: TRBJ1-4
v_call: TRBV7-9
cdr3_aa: CSSSMLDTLATNEKLFF

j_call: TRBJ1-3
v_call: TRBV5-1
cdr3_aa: CASSQDRSRNTIYF

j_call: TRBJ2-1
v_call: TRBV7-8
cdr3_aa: CASSFDRTGMQFF

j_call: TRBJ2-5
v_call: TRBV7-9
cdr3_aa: CASRLSGLETQYF

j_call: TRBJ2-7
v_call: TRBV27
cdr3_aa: CASSRGGVYEQYF

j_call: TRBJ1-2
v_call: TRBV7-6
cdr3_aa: CASSFTETYGYTF

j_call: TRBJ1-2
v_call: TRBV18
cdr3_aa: CASSPPAGQQRYTF

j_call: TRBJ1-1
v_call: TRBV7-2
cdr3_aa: CASSLALTGTSEAFF

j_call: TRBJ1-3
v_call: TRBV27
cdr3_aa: CASSLTGGDGNTIYF

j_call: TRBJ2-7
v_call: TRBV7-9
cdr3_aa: CASSVQGGDEQYF

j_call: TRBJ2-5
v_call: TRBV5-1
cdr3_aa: CASSFRGSDQTQYF

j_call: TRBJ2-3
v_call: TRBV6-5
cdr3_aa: CASSHQAIPTDTQYF

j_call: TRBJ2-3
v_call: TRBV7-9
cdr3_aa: CSSSLPVTSQPSTDTQYF

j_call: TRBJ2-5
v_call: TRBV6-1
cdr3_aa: CASTKSGGLQETQYF

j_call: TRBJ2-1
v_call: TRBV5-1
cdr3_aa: CASSLTGQGINEQFF

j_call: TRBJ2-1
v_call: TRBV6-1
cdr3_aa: CASSALRGDSYNEQFF

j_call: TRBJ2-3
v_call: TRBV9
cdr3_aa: CASSRGLSTDTQYF

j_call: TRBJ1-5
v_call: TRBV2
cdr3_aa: CASSSDQPQHF

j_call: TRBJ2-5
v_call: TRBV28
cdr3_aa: CASGPPASGKETQYF

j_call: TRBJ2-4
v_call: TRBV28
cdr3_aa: CASSLVQGLNIQYF

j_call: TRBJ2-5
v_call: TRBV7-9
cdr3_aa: CASSLVRGAGASQETQYF

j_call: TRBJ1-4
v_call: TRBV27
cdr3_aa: CASSLGDRDGEKLFF

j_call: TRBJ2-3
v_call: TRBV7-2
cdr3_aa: CASSFRLAGDTQYF

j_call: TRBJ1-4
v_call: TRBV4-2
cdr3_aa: CASSQPGSTNEKLFF

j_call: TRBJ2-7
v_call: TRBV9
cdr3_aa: CASSVEQGGSYEQYF

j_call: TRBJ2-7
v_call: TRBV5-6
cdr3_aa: CASSLDAGGASYEQYF

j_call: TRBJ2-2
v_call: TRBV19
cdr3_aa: CASSRLGGGSAGELFF

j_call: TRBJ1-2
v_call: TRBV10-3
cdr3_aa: CAISEALRGYGYTF

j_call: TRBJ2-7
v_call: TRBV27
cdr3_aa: CASGRDSYYEQYF

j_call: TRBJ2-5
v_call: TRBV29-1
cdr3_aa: CSVRQKRDWMRETQYF

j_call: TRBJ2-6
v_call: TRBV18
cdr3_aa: CASSRYSGQLDSGANVLTF

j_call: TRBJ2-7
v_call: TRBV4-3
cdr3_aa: CASSQWISGGAYEQYF

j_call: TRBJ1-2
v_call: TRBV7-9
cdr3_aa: CASSLGHRGGSGGYTF

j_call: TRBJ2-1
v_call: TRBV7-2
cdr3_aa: CASSFSFEQFF

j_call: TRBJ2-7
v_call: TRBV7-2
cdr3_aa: CASSSPGQGAAEQYF

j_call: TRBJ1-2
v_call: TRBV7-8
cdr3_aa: CASSPGEKDYGYTF

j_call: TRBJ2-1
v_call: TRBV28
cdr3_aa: CASSFPVFRYNEQFF

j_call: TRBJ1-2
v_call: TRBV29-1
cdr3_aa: CSVGTGWGYTF

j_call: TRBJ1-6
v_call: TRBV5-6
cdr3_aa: CASSFGRSPLHF

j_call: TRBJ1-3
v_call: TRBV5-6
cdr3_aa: CASSSGQRNTIYF

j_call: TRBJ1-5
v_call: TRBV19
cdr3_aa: CASSYYTGTASNQPQHF

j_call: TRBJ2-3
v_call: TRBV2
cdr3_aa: CASSEFLGQTTDTQYF

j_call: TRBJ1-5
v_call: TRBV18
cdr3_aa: CASSTDRFNQPQHF

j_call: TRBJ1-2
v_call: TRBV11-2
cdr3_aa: CASSLVAGIGYTF

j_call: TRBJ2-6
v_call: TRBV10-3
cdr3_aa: CATTGTGSSGANVLTF

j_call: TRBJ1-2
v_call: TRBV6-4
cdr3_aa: CASSPTGNYGYTF

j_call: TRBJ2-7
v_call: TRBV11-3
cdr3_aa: CASSLTGQGYHEQYF

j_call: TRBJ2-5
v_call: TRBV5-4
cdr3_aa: CASSFGLAGGGRRETQYF

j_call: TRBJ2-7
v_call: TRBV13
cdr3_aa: CASSLGAVPYEQYF

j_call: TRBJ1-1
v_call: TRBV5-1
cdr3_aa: CASSSQPNTEAFF

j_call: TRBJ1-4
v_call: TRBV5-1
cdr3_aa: CASSLAGSLPPNEKLFF

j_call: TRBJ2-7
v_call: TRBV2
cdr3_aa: CASSEGMGLAGCEQYF

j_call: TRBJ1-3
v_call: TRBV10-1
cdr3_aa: CASTLNGRGRNTIYF

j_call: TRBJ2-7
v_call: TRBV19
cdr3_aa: CASSAGTGGYEQYF

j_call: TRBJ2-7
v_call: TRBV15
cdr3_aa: CATSDLGGPASREQYF

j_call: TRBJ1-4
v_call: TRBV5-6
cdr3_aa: CASSPNRGEKLFF

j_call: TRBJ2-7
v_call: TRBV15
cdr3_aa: CATSRDNRPGQPYEQYF